Shown below are 20 T cell receptor beta chains from a single sample sequenced in a study of vaccination and CD4 T cells after COVID-19. The Oncomine TCR Beta short-read assay was applied to DNA of cultured CD4+ T cells. MiXCR, applied by TCRdb to the PCR reads, yields one record per CDR3 protein. This table has approximately 18,000 distinct CDR3 sequences, roughly 40% appearing once. Time point denoted: late sampling 161 to 241 days after vaccination in three convalescent patients. Treatment: roughly 10-day PBMC culture with coronavirus spike peptide pools or control peptides (ViraFEST assay). No antigen has been assigned to these receptors. This sample comprised CD4+ T cells from blood, cultured in vitro, obtained about 7 months after SARS-CoV-2 vaccination. The receptors stem from a human donor who had recovered from COVID-19.

The genes are TRBV7-9 and TRBJ2-7; D is perhaps TRBD2 (6 bases). From germline, CDR1 is SEHNR and CDR2 FQNEAQ (reference sequence). V shed 8 bases and J shed 3 bases, with 14 bases lying between them. This CDR3 has 13 amino acids. This CDR3 is CASSRGLGYEQYF. CDR3 nucleotide sequence: TGTGCCAGCTCGCGGGGATTAGGCTACGAGCAGTACTTC.

The J gene is TRBJ1-3, the V gene TRBV20-1; a possible D gene is TRBD1 (5 bases). V was clipped by 6 bases and J by 4 bases, with 16 bases between them. Germline CDR1 and CDR2: DFQATT and SNEGSKA (reference sequence). The CDR3 sequence is 14 residues long. The CDR3 DNA sequence: TGCAGTGCGCGAGCCGGGGCGAGAGGAAACACCATATATTTT. Translating it yields CSARAGARGNTIYF.

The chain combines TRBV19 with TRBJ1-5; the D is unclear. This CDR3 region has 13 residues. V lost 7 bases, J lost 6 bases, and 13 bases lay in between. Germline V gene sequence: CDR1 LNHDA, CDR2 SQIVND (reference sequence). CDR3 DNA sequence: TGTGCCAGTACCATCGGATTAGGTCAGCCCCAGCATTTT. Encoded protein: CASTIGLGQPQHF. Full variable domain (rest looked up from reference TRBV19 and TRBJ1-5): DGGITQSPKYLFRKEGQNVTLSCEQNLNHDAMYWYRQDPGQGLRLIYYSQIVNDFQKGDIAEGYSVSREKKESFPLTVTSAQKNPTAFYLCASTIGLGQPQHFGDGTRLSIL.

V and J are TRBV18 and TRBJ1-1, with D possibly matching TRBD1 (5 bases). CDR3 length: 15 residues. Deletions cut 3 bases from V and 1 base from J, with 12 bases between. The germline gives CDR1 KGHSH, CDR2 LQKENI. CDR3 nucleotide sequence: TGTGCCAGCTCACCTTCGAGAAGGGGGAACACTGAAGCTTTCTTT. Translated, it gives CASSPSRRGNTEAFF.

The CDR3, as DNA: TGTGCCAGCAGCCAAGGGACTAGCGGGAGCGAGCAGTTCTTC. Its protein is CASSQGTSGSEQFF. The J gene is TRBJ2-1, the V gene TRBV7-3; 14 nucleotides align to TRBD2. With 5 bases clipped from V and 10 bases from J, the junction kept 4 bases outside the gene matches. The CDR3 runs 14 residues. Germline assignment: CDR1 SGHTA and CDR2 FQGTGA.

This clonotype turned up a few times. The chain combines TRBV6-4 with TRBJ2-5; D ambiguous. Per germline, CDR1 MRHNA and CDR2 SNTAGT. The CDR3 has 14 amino acids. The V end was cut by 5 bases, the J end by 0 bases, with 10 bases between. The CDR3 reads CASSSDSNQETQYF. CDR3 DNA sequence: TGTGCCAGCAGTTCCGATTCCAACCAAGAGACCCAGTACTTC.

The chain carries TRBV7-2 and TRBJ2-3; 7 bases align to TRBD2. The junction had 7 bases not matched to a gene; V was cut back by 6 bases and J by 4 bases. Looked up from germline, CDR1 is SGHTA and CDR2 is FQGNSA. CDR3 length: 14 amino acids. The CDR3 is CASRGRTSSDTQYF. In DNA form, the CDR3 reads TGTGCCAGCAGGGGTCGGACTAGTTCAGATACGCAGTATTTT.

The chain combines TRBV15 with TRBJ2-7, with 8 bases aligning to TRBD2. Germline V gene lookup returns CDR1 LNHNV and CDR2 YYDKDF (reference sequence). The CDR3 spans 18 residues. The J segment lost 3 bases and the V segment lost 1 base, leaving 14 bases of the junction unmatched. The CDR3 nucleotides read TGTGCCACCAGCAGAGGGCTGGGTGGCGGGGGGAGAGACTACGAGCAGTACTTC. Encoded protein: CATSRGLGGGGRDYEQYF.

This clonotype showed up just a few times. This chain uses TRBV11-2 with TRBJ2-7; D ambiguous. V shed 4 bases and J shed 3 bases, with 10 bases lying between them. The germline V gene encodes CDR1 SGHAT and CDR2 FQNNGV. The CDR3 spans 13 residues. The CDR3 coding sequence is TGTGCCAGCAGCTATTCGACGGGCTACGAGCAGTACTTC. Translation gives CASSYSTGYEQYF.

This CDR3 is CASSLARYNEQFF. The CDR3, as DNA: TGTGCCAGCAGCTTAGCGCGGTACAATGAGCAGTTCTTC. The chain couples TRBV7-2 to TRBJ2-1; unclear D gene. Germline values: CDR1 SGHTA, CDR2 FQGNSA. The CDR3 consists of 13 residues. The germline V and J ends were trimmed by 0 bases and 4 bases, with 4 bases remaining between them.

The genes are TRBV10-3 and TRBJ2-7; 11 bases are shared with TRBD2. Germline loops: CDR1 ENHRY, CDR2 SYGVKD. V trimming: 11 bases; J trimming: 3 bases; junction bases outside the gene matches: 6. The CDR3 consists of 13 residues. The DNA of the CDR3 is TGTGCCGTGCAGACTAGCGGGAACTACGAGCAGTACTTC. Its translation is CAVQTSGNYEQYF.

V usage is TRBV19 and J usage is TRBJ1-5, with D perhaps matching TRBD1 (6 bases). The length of the CDR3 is 17 residues. Trimming took off 1 base at V and 16 bases at J, with 29 bases between the two ends. Germline CDR1 reads LNHDA; CDR2 reads SQIVND (reference sequence). This CDR3 is CASSIGYRRTAPPHPHF. The CDR3 nucleotides are TGTGCCAGTAGTATAGGGTACAGACGGACAGCGCCTCCGCACCCCCATTTT.

The chain carries TRBV19 and TRBJ2-3, with D tentatively TRBD2 (6 bases). CDR1 and CDR2 from the germline V gene are LNHDA and SQIVND (reference sequence). V lost 0 bases, J lost 6 bases, and 16 bases lay in between. CDR3 length: 16 residues. This CDR3 reads CASSIDRRLEGDTQYF. In nucleotides, the CDR3 is TGTGCCAGTAGTATAGATAGAAGGTTGGAGGGGGATACGCAGTATTTT.

CDR3 amino acids: CASSEGPGETQYF. The CDR3 nucleotides read TGTGCCAGCAGTGAGGGACCTGGAGAGACCCAGTACTTC. The V and J genes are TRBV6-1 and TRBJ2-7; D tentatively reads TRBD1 or TRBD2 (5 bases each). The end of the DNA aligns better with TRBJ2-5, so the J call may be wrong. Per germline, CDR1 MNHNS and CDR2 SASEGT. This CDR3 comprises 13 residues.

In this sample, this clonotype turned up once. The gene calls are TRBV20-1 and TRBJ1-5; maybe TRBD1 (5 bases). The CDR3 contains 14 residues. The germline V and J ends were trimmed by 3 bases and 5 bases, with 14 bases remaining between them. Germline values: CDR1 DFQATT, CDR2 SNEGSKA (reference sequence). The DNA for the CDR3 is TGCAGTGCTAGCGCGGGGGATGGGGATCAGCCCCAGCATTTT. It yields the protein CSASAGDGDQPQHF.

The rearrangement links TRBV11-2 to TRBJ2-5; D unresolved. The germline gives CDR1 SGHAT, CDR2 FQNNGV. The CDR3 spans 14 residues. V shed 2 bases and J shed 4 bases, with 11 bases lying between them. The CDR3 coding sequence is TGTGCCAGCAGCTTACGGGTTAACGCAGAGACCCAGTACTTC. Its translation: CASSLRVNAETQYF.

This chain joins TRBV5-1 and TRBJ1-2; D unresolved. The CDR3 is 14 residues long. Between the trimmed V and J ends, which lost 4 bases and 2 bases, there was a span of 12 bases. Germline V CDR1 and CDR2: SGHRS, YFSETQ. The CDR3 sequence: CASSTDPQNYGYTF. The CDR3 bases are TGCGCCAGCAGCACCGACCCACAGAACTATGGCTACACCTTC.

Sample share makes this clonotype medium-sized. This sequence joins TRBV10-3 and TRBJ1-2; no definite D call. V lost 3 bases and J lost 4, with 12 bases in between. Germline V gene sequence: CDR1 ENHRY, CDR2 SYGVKD. This CDR3 has 14 amino acids. CDR3 in amino acids: CAISDGAFGYGYTF. The DNA for the CDR3 is TGTGCCATCAGTGATGGCGCTTTTGGCTATGGCTACACCTTC.

Only a few counts were recorded for this clonotype. The V and J genes are TRBV6-2 or TRBV6-3 and TRBJ2-5, with a tentative D call TRBD1 (7 bases). Deletions cut 6 bases from V and 4 bases from J, with 15 bases between. The CDR3 runs to 14 residues. CDR1 and CDR2 from the germline V gene are MNHEY and SVGEGT. This CDR3 is CASRPRGVGETQYF. In DNA form, the CDR3 reads TGTGCCAGCAGGCCCAGGGGGGTGGGAGAGACCCAGTACTTC.

The table lists this clonotype with a few counts. The V call is TRBV7-6, the J call TRBJ2-3; no clear D. Germline CDR1 and CDR2: SGHVS and FNYEAQ. Trimming took off 1 base at V and 2 bases at J, with 7 bases between the two ends. The CDR3 is made up of 14 amino acids. The CDR3 DNA reads as TGTGCCAGCAGCTTAGTTGGTACCACAGATACGCAGTATTTT. Protein product: CASSLVGTTDTQYF.